This T cell receptor (beta chain) was documented in a study of cytomegalovirus exposure and HLA in healthy donors. Study at large: Approximately 180 million T cells yielded roughly 120 million unique TCR beta sequences, as an earlier analysis found.

Germline values: CDR1 SEHNR, CDR2 FQNEAQ (reference sequence). The CDR3 covers 16 residues. Germline trimming cut 5 bases from V and 8 bases from J; bases unmatched to any gene: 12. Healthy donors of bone marrow made up the group. About this clone: Its cognate antigen is unknown.

Study results and caveats: Analyzed later, most CMV-associated TCR beta chains appeared HLA-restricted. Beyond CMV serostatus, there was no information to go on about immune exposure.

PCR primers comprised 60 Vbeta and 13 Jbeta primers. Measured with immunoSEQ multiplex PCR; TCRdb has only the in-frame clones, and not every one. Of a few hundred thousand clones detected, 75% to 80% appear once; the ten largest clones hold roughly 1.9%. The chain employs TRBV7-9 and TRBJ2-1; 10 bases fit TRBD1. The specimen sequenced was PBMCs. The receptor's source is a young man in good health and CMV-seronegative. CDR3 nucleotide sequence: TGTGCCAGCAGCCGCCCCGGGACAGGGGTATTCGATGAGCAGTTCTTC. Protein: CASSRPGTGVFDEQFF.